What follows is one T cell receptor beta chain and its context. The antigen remains unidentified. Everyone who gave samples was a healthy Caucasian. The sample comes from a study of identical twins. One entry per CDR3 protein results from TCRdb running MiXCR on the 5' RACE reads. The sample holds roughly 1.6 million distinct CDR3 sequences, 25% to 35% seen once. Study-wide results and limits: The more abundant beta clonotypes in cord blood had fewer insertions, and memory repertoires did not show this.

Germline V gene sequence: CDR1 MNHNY, CDR2 SVGAGI (reference sequence). This CDR3 spans 17 amino acids. The V and J ends lost 0 bases and 0 bases, in that order; junction bases with no gene match: 6. The receptor was isolated from a newborn girl in good health. V is TRBV6-6 and J is TRBJ2-5; TRBD2 aligns across 8 bases. Sequencing input: cord blood. CDR3 in DNA: TGTGCCAGCAGTTACTCGACGGGCGGGGGGTACCAAGAGACCCAGTACTTC. This translates into CASSYSTGGGYQETQYF.